The rows below give T cell receptor beta chains drawn from one sample of a study of T cell repertoires in cytomegalovirus infection. TCRdb processed the reads anew with MiXCR; each CDR3 protein has one entry. This table has roughly 500,000 distinct CDR3 sequences, 40% to 50% appearing once. Their antigen targets remain unknown. The material was cultured PBMCs, obtained from culture after CMV antigen stimulation. These TCRs come from a human donor in good health (CMV status not recorded). Some clones in this sample may be carry-over from other donors' samples. Both conserved end residues are part of each CDR3. Each record gives: D gene, clone size, J gene, V gene, CDR3 DNA, CDR3 protein. The D gene is left open where the match is weak. Size values are once, few and many counts, or a class for expanded clones, and some rows have none.

.,.,TRBJ2-5,TRBV5-1,TGCGCCAGCAGCTTACGGGTGGGAGAGACCCAGTACTTC,CASSLRVGETQYF
.,.,TRBJ2-2,TRBV7-6,TGTGCCAGCAGGCCCCAAGGGGCGGGCACCGGGGAGCTGTTTTTT,CASRPQGAGTGELFF
.,.,TRBJ2-4,TRBV12-3/TRBV12-4,TGTGCCAGCAGTTTAGTGGAAAACATTCAGTACTTC,CASSLVENIQYF
TRBD1,.,TRBJ1-5,TRBV2,TGTGCCGGTCGACAGGGCCTAAATCAGCCCCAGCATTTT,CAGRQGLNQPQHF
.,few,TRBJ1-2,TRBV7-2,TGTGCCAGCAGCTTAATTCGTCTCGGGGGTATAGGAGGCTACACCTTC,CASSLIRLGGIGGYTF
TRBD1,.,TRBJ2-1,TRBV7-9,TGTGCCAGCAGCTTGACAGGGAATTCTGGTGAGCAGTTCTTC,CASSLTGNSGEQFF
TRBD2,few,TRBJ2-3,TRBV7-8,TGTGCCAGCAGCACGAGTAGCGGGGCGGGGGATACGCAGTATTTT,CASSTSSGAGDTQYF
.,few,TRBJ2-3,TRBV7-6,TGTGCCAGCAGCTTCCCACCGGGACCTACGCAGTATTTT,CASSFPPGPTQYF
TRBD1,.,TRBJ1-1,TRBV6-5,TGTGCCAGCAGTCGGCTGGACAGGGGGATCACTGAAGCTTTCTTT,CASSRLDRGITEAFF
TRBD2,.,TRBJ2-7,TRBV27,TGTGCCAGCAGTTCCGCGGGGAGGGGAACCTACGAGCAGTACTTC,CASSSAGRGTYEQYF
.,few,TRBJ1-1,TRBV11-2,TGTGCCAGCAGCCCCGTGGGATTGGAAACTGAAGCTTTCTTT,CASSPVGLETEAFF
.,many,TRBJ2-2,TRBV7-2,TGTGCCAGCAGCTTAGTTCTCGGGGAGCTGTTTTTT,CASSLVLGELFF
TRBD2,.,TRBJ2-2,TRBV2,TGTGCCAGTACAACCGGACTAGCGAAAAGGGGCGGGGAGCTGTTTTTT,CASTTGLAKRGGELFF
.,.,TRBJ2-7,TRBV6-6,TGTGCCAGCAGTTACTCAAGCCCTACAGGGACCCGCTACGAGCAGTACTTC,CASSYSSPTGTRYEQYF
.,few,TRBJ1-2,TRBV18,TGTGCCAGCTCCCTTCCGGGGACGGCCGATAACACCTTC,CASSLPGTADNTF
.,few,TRBJ1-1,TRBV7-2,TGTGCCAGCAGCTTATTTGGGGAAGTAGGCACTGAAGCTTTCTTT,CASSLFGEVGTEAFF
.,.,TRBJ2-5,TRBV7-3,TGTGCCAGCAGCCAGGACCCCCGGGAGACCCAGTACTTC,CASSQDPRETQYF
.,many,TRBJ1-6,TRBV7-2,TGTGCCAGCAGCCCCCAAGGGTCCTATAATTCACCCCTCCACTTT,CASSPQGSYNSPLHF
TRBD1,few,TRBJ1-2,TRBV11-2,TGTGCCAGCAGCACCGGACAGGGACGGGGCTACACCTTC,CASSTGQGRGYTF
TRBD2,.,TRBJ2-3,TRBV19,TGTGCCAGTAGTTCCCGGACTAGCGGGACGAAAGATACGCAGTATTTT,CASSSRTSGTKDTQYF
.,few,TRBJ2-7,TRBV4-3,TGCGCCAGCAGCCAAGTAAAAAGGAGGGACTCCTACGAGCAGTACTTC,CASSQVKRRDSYEQYF
TRBD1,.,TRBJ1-2,TRBV6-8,TGTGCCAGCAGTGGGAGACAGGGTCCTAAGTATGGCTACACCTTC,CASSGRQGPKYGYTF
.,.,TRBJ1-1,TRBV6-1,TGTGCCAGCAGTGCGGACAGACACACTGAAGCTTTCTTT,CASSADRHTEAFF
.,.,TRBJ1-2,TRBV27,TGTGCCAGCAGTGCAAACTCAGGGGATGGCTACACCTTC,CASSANSGDGYTF
.,.,TRBJ1-4,TRBV7-8,TGTGCCAGCAGCTTATTTGTGGGGGCGACTGAAAAACTGTTTTTT,CASSLFVGATEKLFF
.,.,TRBJ1-2,TRBV6-1,TGTGCCAGCAGTGCCCCCGGGACACGGAATCCTTTGTTC,CASSAPGTRNPLF
.,few,TRBJ1-1,TRBV19,TGTGCCACCCAACGAGGGGTAAACACTGAAGCTTTCTTT,CATQRGVNTEAFF
.,.,TRBJ2-7,TRBV20-1,TGCAGTGCTAGTCGGCCCGATGCCTACGAGCAGTACTTC,CSASRPDAYEQYF
TRBD1,.,TRBJ2-1,TRBV7-9,TGTGCCAGCAGCCTCCCGGGGCAGGGGGTGGATGAGCAGTTCTTC,CASSLPGQGVDEQFF
.,.,TRBJ1-5,TRBV10-3,TGTGCCACAAACAGGGAGGGTCAGCCCCAGCATTTT,CATNREGQPQHF
.,.,TRBJ1-1,TRBV27,TGTGCCAGCAGTTTGGGGGTCCCGGGACCTACTAACACTGAAGCTTTCTTT,CASSLGVPGPTNTEAFF
.,few,TRBJ1-2,TRBV7-2,TGTGCCAGCAGCTTATGGTCGGAGAACTATGGCTACACCTTC,CASSLWSENYGYTF
TRBD1,few,TRBJ2-1,TRBV5-6,TGTGCCAGCAGCTGGGGACAGGGTAACAATGAGCAGTTCTTC,CASSWGQGNNEQFF
.,few,TRBJ1-1,TRBV7-6,TGTGCCAGCAGCGTTAGCCCGGGGCCAGCGGTTGAAGCTTTCTTT,CASSVSPGPAVEAFF
TRBD2,.,TRBJ2-1,TRBV11-3,TGTGCCAGCAGCTTAGGTGGCGGGAGGGGGAACAATGAGCAGTTCTTC,CASSLGGGRGNNEQFF
TRBD1,.,TRBJ2-1,TRBV11-3,TGTGCCAGCAGCTCCGGCCCCGCGGACAGGGGCTATGAGCAGTTCTTC,CASSSGPADRGYEQFF
.,.,TRBJ1-2,TRBV7-9,TGTGCCAGCAGGCCCTCGGGGGACCCCGCCGTTGGCTACACCTTC,CASRPSGDPAVGYTF